These 29 T cell receptor beta chains originate from one sample sequenced in a study of beta chain features in type 1 diabetes. Notes on the study in general: Patients with Type 1 diabetes showed moderately but significantly shorter TCRB CDR3s in all four CD4+ subsets.

No cognate antigen is known for these TCRs. Expressed TCRB transcripts got sequenced, as all isolated RNA was reverse transcribed. The table came from immunoSEQ multiplex PCR; TCRdb's copy has only in-frame clones and leaves some out. The sample yields around 130,000 clones, roughly 17% seen once. The sample was central memory CD4+ T cells from blood. The receptors originated from a man under 40 with type 1 diabetes.

V and J are TRBV5-1 and TRBJ2-1; TRBD2 might be the D (5 bases). Trimming pared 0 bases from V and 4 bases from J, leaving 11 bases between. The germline V gene has CDR1 SGHRS and CDR2 YFSETQ. The CDR3 has 15 residues. The CDR3 reads CASSLDRTSYNEQFF. DNA for the CDR3: TGCGCCAGCAGCTTGGACCGGACTTCATACAATGAGCAGTTCTTC.

J is TRBJ2-2 and V is TRBV19; no clear D gene. V lost 4 bases, J lost 7 bases, and 13 bases lay in between. This CDR3 comprises 14 residues. Germline loops: CDR1 LNHDA, CDR2 SQIVND (reference sequence). CDR3 nucleotide sequence: TGTGCCAGTAGTACGCGTCCTGACAACGGGGAGCTGTTTTTT. Protein sequence: CASSTRPDNGELFF. The full variable domain, rest sourced from reference TRBV19 and TRBJ2-2, is DGGITQSPKYLFRKEGQNVTLSCEQNLNHDAMYWYRQDPGQGLRLIYYSQIVNDFQKGDIAEGYSVSREKKESFPLTVTSAQKNPTAFYLCASSTRPDNGELFFGEGSRLTVL.

V is TRBV4-2 and J is TRBJ2-6; D tentatively reads TRBD1 or TRBD2 (5 bases each). The V gene's germline CDR1 is LGHNA and CDR2 YNFKEQ. CDR3 length equals 18 residues. V was pared by 1 base and J by 0 bases, with 13 bases between. CDR3 loop: CASSQASGALSGANVLTF. As DNA, the CDR3 is TGTGCCAGCAGCCAAGCATCCGGGGCCCTCTCTGGGGCCAACGTCCTGACTTTC.

This clone showed up just a few times. The chain recombines TRBV7-9 with TRBJ2-7; no definite D call. This CDR3 has 15 residues. The V and J ends lost 1 base and 0 bases respectively, with 10 bases between them. Germline CDR1 SEHNR, CDR2 FQNEAQ (reference sequence). CDR3: CASSLGVRGSYEQYF. As DNA, the CDR3 is TGTGCCAGCAGCTTAGGGGTTCGAGGCTCCTACGAGCAGTACTTC.

The chain couples TRBV18 to TRBJ2-2, with D perhaps being TRBD1 or TRBD2 (5 bases each). Germline V gene lookup returns CDR1 KGHSH and CDR2 LQKENI. The CDR3 runs 14 residues. V lost 3 bases, J lost 3 bases, and 8 bases lay in between. CDR3 sequence (DNA): TGTGCCAGCTCACCGTGGGACGACACCGGGGAGCTGTTTTTT. It yields the protein CASSPWDDTGELFF.

The V gene is TRBV7-6, the J gene TRBJ2-3; no reliable D call. The germline V gene has CDR1 SGHVS and CDR2 FNYEAQ. Trimming removed 6 bases from V and 1 base from J, with 14 bases in between. The length of the CDR3 is 15 residues. As DNA, the CDR3 is TGTGCCAGCAGAACTTCGGGCCTCGGCACAGATACGCAGTATTTT. Translated: CASRTSGLGTDTQYF.

The J gene is TRBJ1-6, the V gene TRBV11-1; TRBD1 might be the D (5 bases). The CDR3 sequence is 15 residues long. V shed 2 bases and J shed 4 bases, with 9 bases lying between them. Germline CDR1 SGHAT, CDR2 FQDESV (reference sequence). Here the CDR3 reads CASSLRQPYNSPLHF. DNA of the CDR3: TGTGCCAGCAGCTTACGACAGCCTTATAATTCACCCCTCCACTTT.

This clone was seen a few times. The rearrangement joins TRBV4-2 to TRBJ1-2; 10 bases agree with TRBD1. CDR3 length: 15 residues. CDR1 is LGHNA, CDR2 YNFKEQ, per germline. The J segment lost 5 bases and the V segment lost 0 bases, leaving 3 bases of the junction unmatched. The CDR3 DNA reads as TGTGCCAGCAGCCAAGATCCGGGACAGGGGTATGGCTACACCTTC. Amino acids: CASSQDPGQGYGYTF.

This clone has more than one count but fewer than ten. The chain joins TRBV4-1 to TRBJ2-3; D may be TRBD1 or TRBD2 (5 bases each). Trimming took off 7 bases at V and 9 bases at J, with 20 bases between the two ends. The germline V gene encodes CDR1 MGHRA and CDR2 YSYEKL. This CDR3 has 14 amino acids. The CDR3: CASTEGPLSQTQYF. The CDR3 nucleotides are TGCGCCAGCACTGAGGGGCCGCTATCCCAAACGCAGTATTTT.

This clone appeared a few times. V usage is TRBV13 and J usage is TRBJ1-1; TRBD1 agrees at 7 bases. Trimming took 5 bases from V and 0 from J; bases not matched to a gene: 9. CDR1 and CDR2 from the germline V gene are PRHDT and FYEKMQ (reference sequence). The CDR3 covers 16 residues. CDR3 bases: TGTGCCAGCAGCCCAGGACAGGAGCACATGAACACTGAAGCTTTCTTT. Protein: CASSPGQEHMNTEAFF.

At least ten counts were recorded for this clone. The J gene is TRBJ2-7, the V gene TRBV4-3, with 9 bases lining up with TRBD2. The V gene end was trimmed by 0 bases and the J gene end by 7 bases; junction bases not matched to a gene: 19. Germline loops: CDR1 LGHNA, CDR2 YSLEER. There are 19 residues in the CDR3. The CDR3 loop reads CASSQELYLAGPKRREQYF. The CDR3 coding sequence is TGCGCCAGCAGCCAAGAACTCTACCTAGCGGGGCCAAAGAGGAGAGAGCAGTACTTC.

This clone appeared a few times. V and J are TRBV19 and TRBJ1-2; 11 bases agree with TRBD1. The J segment lost 5 bases and the V segment lost 6 bases, leaving 5 bases of the junction unmatched. The CDR3 contains 14 residues. Germline V gene lookup returns CDR1 LNHDA and CDR2 SQIVND (reference sequence). CDR3 loop: CASRPGTGGYGYTF. The CDR3 DNA follows: TGTGCCAGTAGGCCCGGGACAGGGGGTTATGGCTACACCTTC.

This clone was seen a few times. This sequence joins TRBV19 and TRBJ2-1; maybe TRBD1 (6 bases). This CDR3 is built from 12 residues. The germline V gene encodes CDR1 LNHDA and CDR2 SQIVND (reference sequence). Trimming removed 6 bases from V and 7 bases from J, with 10 bases in between. CDR3 region: CASSDRLNEQFF. Here the CDR3 DNA reads TGTGCCAGTAGCGACAGGTTGAATGAGCAGTTCTTC.

This clone has only a few counts. This chain joins TRBV23-1 and TRBJ2-1, with 9 positions matching TRBD2. TRBV23-1 is assigned to the ORF class and has an uncertain function. Trimming cost V 0 bases and J 5 bases; bases outside gene matches: 11. This CDR3 is 18 amino acids long. The CDR3 DNA sequence: TGCGCCAGCAGTCAATCGCCCCGAGTTAGCGGGAGACACAATGAGCAGTTCTTC. Translating gives CASSQSPRVSGRHNEQFF.

A few counts support this clone. V usage is TRBV10-3 and J usage is TRBJ2-3, with unresolved D. Germline CDR1 and CDR2: ENHRY and SYGVKD. V was shortened by 7 bases and J by 0 bases, with 14 bases between the two germline ends. The CDR3 is 15 amino acids. CDR3 region: CAITDGYSSTDTQYF. The DNA of the CDR3 is TGTGCCATCACCGACGGGTATTCTAGCACAGATACGCAGTATTTT.

This clone was picked up many times. This chain links TRBV6-6 with TRBJ1-1; tentatively, D is TRBD1 (6 bases). The ends were cut back, 5 bases at V and 0 bases at J, with 16 bases in the middle. From germline, CDR1 is MNHNY and CDR2 SVGAGI (reference sequence). The CDR3 has 16 residues. CDR3 sequence (DNA): TGTGCCAGCAGTGCTATTACAGGGATCATGAACACTGAAGCTTTCTTT. Amino acids: CASSAITGIMNTEAFF.

This clone was observed a few times. J is TRBJ2-5 and V is TRBV5-1; D may be TRBD1 (6 bases). Trimming pared 4 bases from V and 1 base from J, leaving 11 bases between. The CDR3 is 14 amino acids. Germline loops: CDR1 SGHRS, CDR2 YFSETQ. CDR3 residues: CASSAGTLQETQYF. The CDR3 region has the DNA TGCGCCAGCAGCGCTGGGACACTCCAAGAGACCCAGTACTTC.

The rearrangement uses TRBV7-2 and TRBJ2-5; TRBD2 matches 7 bases. The CDR3 has 15 amino acids. Germline values: CDR1 SGHTA, CDR2 FQGNSA. The junction had 8 bases not matched to a gene; V was cut back by 6 bases and J by 1 base. The CDR3 is CASSLAAEFQETQYF. The CDR3, as DNA: TGTGCCAGCAGTCTAGCGGCGGAATTCCAAGAGACCCAGTACTTC. Based on the CDR3 plus reference TRBV7-2 and TRBJ2-5, the full variable domain is GAGVSQSPSNKVTEKGKDVELRCDPISGHTALYWYRQSLGQGLEFLIYFQGNSAPDKSGLPSDRFSAERTGGSVSTLTIQRTQQEDSAVYLCASSLAAEFQETQYFGPGTRLLVL.

This chain links TRBV28 with TRBJ2-7; tentative D call: TRBD1 (5 bases). Per germline, CDR1 MDHEN and CDR2 SYDVKM. Trimming removed 3 bases at V and 6 bases at J, with 15 bases between. CDR3 length: 14 amino acids. CDR3 nucleotides: TGTGCCAGCAGTTTCTCGCTTTCAGGGTCCGAGCAGTACTTC. Amino acids: CASSFSLSGSEQYF. Full variable domain (rest looked up from reference TRBV28 and TRBJ2-7): DVKVTQSSRYLVKRTGEKVFLECVQDMDHENMFWYRQDPGLGLRLIYFSYDVKMKEKGDIPEGYSVSREKKERFSLILESASTNQTSMYLCASSFSLSGSEQYFGPGTRLTVT.

The chain combines TRBV29-1 with TRBJ1-1, with TRBD1 as a possible D gene (5 bases). Trimming removed 4 bases at V and 0 bases at J, with 12 bases between. The CDR3 is made up of 14 amino acids. Germline CDR1 is SQVTM and CDR2 is ANQGSEA. In nucleotides, the CDR3 is TGCAGCGTTGCCCGGACAAATCTGAACACTGAAGCTTTCTTT. It is translated as CSVARTNLNTEAFF. Full variable domain (outside the CDR3, taken from reference TRBV29-1 and TRBJ1-1): SAVISQKPSRDICQRGTSLTIQCQVDSQVTMMFWYRQQPGQSLTLIATANQGSEATYESGFVIDKFPISRPNLTFSTLTVSNMSPEDSSIYLCSVARTNLNTEAFFGQGTRLTVV.

This sequence joins TRBV4-3 and TRBJ1-2; 10 bases line up with TRBD1. From germline, CDR1 is LGHNA and CDR2 YSLEER. This CDR3 spans 14 amino acids. J gave up 6 bases and V 4 bases, and 5 bases lay outside the gene matches. CDR3 residues: CASSPDRGPDGYTF. CDR3 coding DNA: TGCGCCAGCAGCCCCGACAGGGGGCCCGATGGCTACACCTTC.

This clone has just a few counts. The chain carries TRBV29-1 and TRBJ2-3; D unclear. V lost 5 bases and J 0 bases, leaving 9 bases between the germline ends. The germline gives CDR1 SQVTM, CDR2 ANQGSEA. This CDR3 region has 13 residues. CDR3 sequence: CSVRVSSTDTQYF. In nucleotides, the CDR3 is TGCAGCGTTCGGGTATCTAGCACAGATACGCAGTATTTT.

This clone was detected ten times or more. The chain combines TRBV7-2 with TRBJ2-4; D is unclear. Germline CDR1 and CDR2: SGHTA and FQGNSA. This CDR3 contains 15 residues. V was shortened by 4 bases and J by 6 bases, with 16 bases between the two germline ends. The DNA for the CDR3 is TGTGCCAGCAGCTCCCCCGCCACTATCCCAAACATTCAGTACTTC. Translation: CASSSPATIPNIQYF.

V usage is TRBV7-2 and J usage is TRBJ2-5; the D is unclear. V lost 0 bases to trimming and J lost 1 base, with 6 bases between them. CDR3 length: 14 amino acids. Germline values: CDR1 SGHTA, CDR2 FQGNSA. The CDR3 sequence: CASSLAGSQETQYF. CDR3 DNA sequence: TGTGCCAGCAGCTTAGCCGGCAGCCAAGAGACCCAGTACTTC. The entire variable domain, with the rest obtained from reference TRBV7-2 and TRBJ2-5, is as follows: GAGVSQSPSNKVTEKGKDVELRCDPISGHTALYWYRQSLGQGLEFLIYFQGNSAPDKSGLPSDRFSAERTGGSVSTLTIQRTQQEDSAVYLCASSLAGSQETQYFGPGTRLLVL.

The chain combines TRBV29-1 with TRBJ2-5; 8 bases line up with TRBD1. The closer fit of TRBJ2-7 to the DNA end suggests the J call may be wrong. The germline gives CDR1 SQVTM, CDR2 ANQGSEA. The CDR3 has 13 residues. The CDR3 sequence is CSVQGVTTYEQYF. The CDR3 DNA follows: TGCAGCGTACAGGGGGTTACTACCTACGAGCAGTACTTC.

This chain uses TRBV7-6 with TRBJ2-7; tentatively, D is TRBD2 (5 bases). Trimming left V 2 bases short and J 2 bases short, with 10 bases between. The CDR3 is 14 amino acids. Germline CDR1 and CDR2: SGHVS and FNYEAQ. In DNA form, the CDR3 reads TGTGCCAGCAGCTTAAGAGAGGGAGCCTACGAGCAGTACTTC. Translating it yields CASSLREGAYEQYF.

This clone turned up a few times. V is TRBV29-1 and J is TRBJ2-7; TRBD1 matches 8 bases. Looked up from germline, CDR1 is SQVTM and CDR2 is ANQGSEA. The CDR3 spans 13 residues. V lost 3 bases, J lost 2 bases, and 3 bases stayed unmatched. The CDR3 loop is CSVDRTGTYEQYF. CDR3 in DNA: TGCAGCGTTGACAGGACAGGGACCTACGAGCAGTACTTC.

The V and J genes are TRBV5-1 and TRBJ1-2; D unclear. The length of the CDR3 is 14 residues. Per the germline V gene, CDR1 is SGHRS and CDR2 is YFSETQ. V dropped 4 bases and J dropped 8 bases, with 18 bases sitting between them. The CDR3 DNA reads as TGCGCCAGCAGCCGGGATTCCCGTGAAGGCGGCTACACCTTC. As protein: CASSRDSREGGYTF.

The chain has TRBV7-2 and TRBJ1-3; TRBD1 aligns across 10 bases. The CDR3 contains 16 residues. Germline V CDR1 and CDR2: SGHTA, FQGNSA. With 5 bases clipped from V and 4 bases from J, the junction kept 8 bases outside the gene matches. Here the CDR3 DNA reads TGTGCCAGCAGCGCGGGACAGGGGTTTTTAGGAAACACCATATATTTT. Translated, it gives CASSAGQGFLGNTIYF.